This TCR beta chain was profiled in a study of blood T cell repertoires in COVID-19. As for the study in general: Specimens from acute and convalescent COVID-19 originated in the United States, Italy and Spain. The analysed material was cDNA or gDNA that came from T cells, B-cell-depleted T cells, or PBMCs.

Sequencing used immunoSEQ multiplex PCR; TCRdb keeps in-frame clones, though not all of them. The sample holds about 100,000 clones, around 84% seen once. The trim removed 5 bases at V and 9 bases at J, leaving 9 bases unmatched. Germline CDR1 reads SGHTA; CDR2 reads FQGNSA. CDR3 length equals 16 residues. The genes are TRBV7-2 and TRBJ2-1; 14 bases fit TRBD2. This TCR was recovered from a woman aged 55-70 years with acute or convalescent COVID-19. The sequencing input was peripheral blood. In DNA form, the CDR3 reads TGTGCCAGCAGCCCCGGACTAGCGGGGGGACGGCGTGAGCAGTTCTTC. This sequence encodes CASSPGLAGGRREQFF.